A single T cell receptor beta chain is shown here with its context. Antigen: not known. The data stem from a study of cytomegalovirus exposure and HLA in healthy donors. Notes on the study in general: Analyzed later, association rates of TCRs varied across HLA loci, with DRB1 most and HLA-C fewest. It was approximately 150 TCR beta chains that were listed as cytomegalovirus-associated.

Looked up from germline, CDR1 is SGDLS and CDR2 is YYNGEE. The CDR3 is 18 amino acids. The trim removed 0 bases at V and 5 bases at J, leaving 15 bases unmatched. The study ran its PCR with 60 Vbeta and 13 Jbeta primers. Profiled with immunoSEQ multiplex PCR; TCRdb holds only in-frame clones, not every one. The data hold 250,000 to 350,000 clones, with roughly 89% observed a single time. The receptor was derived from a man in his forties in good health and CMV-seropositive. Source material: PBMCs. The chain combines TRBV9 with TRBJ2-7; TRBD2 matches 9 bases. CDR3 sequence: CASSVVAGGPGVGDEQYF. The CDR3, as DNA: TGTGCCAGCAGCGTAGTCGCGGGAGGGCCCGGCGTTGGAGACGAGCAGTACTTC.